A single sample is the source of the 25 T cell receptor beta chains below, sequenced in a study of T-cell memory formation after mild COVID-19. TCRdb reprocessed the 5' RACE reads via MiXCR and lists one record per CDR3 protein. The table lists around 130,000 distinct CDR3 sequences, about 15% of them singletons. Sequencing was carried out using PBMCs or a T cell subset sorted from them (not recorded which). These receptor sequences come from a man aged 18 to 29 who had mild COVID-19 (a few samples of this study predate the infection). Cell type and time point are not known.

This clonotype was recorded a few times. V and J are TRBV18 and TRBJ2-3; no reliable D call. V was trimmed by 2 bases and J by 1 base, leaving 7 bases between them. The V gene's germline CDR1 is KGHSH and CDR2 LQKENI. The CDR3 is 14 amino acids. CDR3 loop: CASSPDSRTDTQYF. The CDR3, as DNA: TGTGCCAGCTCACCAGATTCGCGCACAGATACGCAGTATTTT. The variable domain in full, completed from reference TRBV18 and TRBJ2-3, reads NAGVMQNPRHLVRRRGQEARLRCSPMKGHSHVYWYRQLPEEGLKFMVYLQKENIIDESGMPKERFSAEFPKEGPSILRIQQVVRGDSAAYFCASSPDSRTDTQYFGPGTRLTVL.

This clonotype was seen many times. The chain couples TRBV20-1 to TRBJ2-5, with TRBD2 identical over 8 bases. V lost 0 bases to trimming and J lost 1 base; unmatched junction nucleotides: 4. This CDR3 region has 15 residues. In germline, CDR1 is DFQATT, CDR2 SNEGSKA (reference sequence). CDR3 coding DNA: TGCAGTGCTAGAGATCTCAGCGGGAGCCAAGAGACCCAGTACTTC. Translated: CSARDLSGSQETQYF.

This clonotype turned up a few times. V is TRBV15 and J is TRBJ1-2; a weak D match, TRBD1 (5 bases). This CDR3 spans 14 amino acids. Germline V gene sequence: CDR1 LNHNV, CDR2 YYDKDF (reference sequence). Trimming stripped 3 bases from V and 4 bases from J, with 12 bases between. The CDR3 sequence: CATSRAGGAYGYTF. The CDR3, as DNA: TGTGCCACCAGCAGGGCGGGGGGAGCCTATGGCTACACCTTC.

The gene calls are TRBV7-6 and TRBJ2-3; 9 bases line up with TRBD1. J gave up 4 bases and V 5 bases, and 7 bases lay outside the gene matches. CDR1 is SGHVS and CDR2 is FNYEAQ in the germline V gene. This CDR3 is 15 amino acids long. In nucleotides, the CDR3 is TGTGCCAGCAGCAAACAGGGGGCTATGGCAGATACGCAGTATTTT. It is translated as CASSKQGAMADTQYF.

This clonotype was counted a few times. This rearrangement joins TRBV12-3 or TRBV12-4 to TRBJ2-5; D is ambiguous. V was pared by 3 bases and J by 5 bases, with 16 bases between. CDR3 length equals 15 residues. The CDR3 coding sequence is TGTGCCAGCAGTTTTGGCACCCTGACTGTGGAGACCCAGTACTTC. Translation gives CASSFGTLTVETQYF.

This clonotype appeared many times. The V and J genes are TRBV29-1 and TRBJ2-1, with TRBD1 matching over 9 bases. The CDR3 spans 14 residues. CDR1 is SQVTM and CDR2 is ANQGSEA in the germline V gene. Trimming took 6 bases from V and 9 from J; bases not matched to a gene: 12. CDR3 loop: CSVGQGGSGGEQFF. The CDR3 DNA sequence: TGCAGCGTGGGACAGGGAGGGAGTGGGGGTGAGCAGTTCTTC.

This sequence joins TRBV18 and TRBJ1-2; D is unresolved. There are 13 residues in the CDR3. V lost 3 bases to trimming and J lost 2 bases, with 7 bases between them. Germline-derived CDR1 and CDR2 are KGHSH and LQKENI. The DNA for the CDR3 is TGTGCCAGCTCACCCGGAACAAACTATGGCTACACCTTC. As protein: CASSPGTNYGYTF.

V gene TRBV6-5 combines with J gene TRBJ2-7, with 7 bases that match TRBD1. Trimming removed 2 bases from V and 0 bases from J; junction bases left unmatched: 4. The germline V gene has CDR1 MNHEY and CDR2 SVGAGI. The CDR3 is 15 amino acids. The CDR3 DNA is TGTGCCAGCAGTTACGGGCAGGGGGTCTCCTACGAGCAGTACTTC. This sequence encodes CASSYGQGVSYEQYF.

In this sample, this clonotype turned up a few times. As DNA, the CDR3 is TGTGCCAGCAGTCCTCAGGGGGTCACTGAAGCTTTCTTT. Amino acid sequence: CASSPQGVTEAFF. V is TRBV7-3 and J is TRBJ1-1; TRBD1 matches at 7 bases. V lost 6 bases, J lost 4 bases, and 5 bases stayed unmatched. Germline V gene sequence: CDR1 SGHTA, CDR2 FQGTGA. The CDR3 spans 13 residues.

This clonotype has only a few counts. The chain combines TRBV18 with TRBJ1-6; 7 nucleotides align to TRBD1. The CDR3 has 14 residues. J lost 10 bases, V lost 6 bases, and 9 bases had no gene match. Germline V lookup: CDR1 KGHSH, CDR2 LQKENI. The CDR3 protein is CASSPTTGNSPLHF. The CDR3 bases are TGTGCCAGCTCGCCAACGACAGGGAACTCACCCCTCCACTTT.

This clonotype was recorded many times. The V gene is TRBV29-1, the J gene TRBJ2-4; TRBD1 agrees at 7 bases. CDR1 is SQVTM and CDR2 is ANQGSEA in the germline V gene. This CDR3 is 13 amino acids long. With V trimmed by 1 base and J by 4 bases, 1 base remained unmatched. CDR3 amino acids: CSVEGQGKNIQYF. In DNA, the CDR3 is TGCAGCGTTGAAGGACAGGGAAAAAACATTCAGTACTTC.

This chain links TRBV5-1 with TRBJ2-1; D not resolved. The germline V gene has CDR1 SGHRS and CDR2 YFSETQ. The germline V and J ends were trimmed by 0 bases and 5 bases, with 12 bases remaining between them. CDR3 length: 15 residues. CDR3 coding DNA: TGCGCCAGCAGCTTGGTGTCAGATCCTGACAATGAGCAGTTCTTC. This translates into CASSLVSDPDNEQFF.

The rearrangement uses TRBV12-3 or TRBV12-4 and TRBJ2-1; perhaps TRBD2 as D (5 bases). Trimming removed 7 bases at V and 6 bases at J, with 13 bases between. The CDR3 contains 13 residues. Written as DNA, the CDR3 is TGTGCCAGCACCTTCCCAGGAGGCAATGAGCAGTTCTTC. Amino acids: CASTFPGGNEQFF.

The chain is built from TRBV23-1 and TRBJ2-1; D is undetermined. TRBV23-1 is an ORF for which the function is uncertain. CDR3 length: 8 amino acids. Trimming took off 6 bases at V and 14 bases at J, with 5 bases between the two ends. The CDR3 here is CASSKEFF. CDR3 DNA sequence: TGCGCCAGCAGCAAGGAGTTCTTC.

This clonotype appeared many times. This chain links TRBV11-2 with TRBJ2-5; 8 bases match TRBD1. The J segment lost 3 bases and the V segment lost 0 bases, leaving 6 bases of the junction unmatched. The CDR3 extends over 16 amino acids. Looked up from germline, CDR1 is SGHAT and CDR2 is FQNNGV. CDR3 sequence (DNA): TGTGCCAGCAGCTTAGATGGCAGGGGGCGGGAAGAGACCCAGTACTTC. Residues: CASSLDGRGREETQYF.

The chain recombines TRBV5-1 with TRBJ2-3, with TRBD1 matching over 7 bases. The CDR3 is 15 residues long. The germline CDR1 and CDR2 sequences are SGHRS and YFSETQ. V lost 6 bases and J lost 0; bases outside the gene matches: 7. CDR3 DNA sequence: TGCGCCAGCACGCCAGGGGACAGTAGCACAGATACGCAGTATTTT. This encodes CASTPGDSSTDTQYF.

J is TRBJ2-5 and V is TRBV9, with a tentative D call TRBD2 (6 bases). The CDR3 runs to 16 residues. Looked up from germline, CDR1 is SGDLS and CDR2 is YYNGEE. Trimming stripped 0 bases from V and 1 base from J, with 13 bases between. CDR3 protein: CASSVGVADLQETQYF. Here the CDR3 DNA reads TGTGCCAGCAGCGTAGGGGTAGCGGACCTCCAAGAGACCCAGTACTTC.

The chain recombines TRBV29-1 with TRBJ2-5; 8 positions match TRBD2. The CDR3 covers 13 residues. The junction had 7 bases not matched to a gene; V was cut back by 4 bases and J by 6 bases. CDR1 is SQVTM, CDR2 ANQGSEA, per germline. CDR3 DNA sequence: TGCAGCGTTGGGATTGGACTAGCAAAGACCCAGTACTTC. Its protein product is CSVGIGLAKTQYF.

This chain connects TRBV11-2 to TRBJ2-7; no firm D call. The length of the CDR3 is 14 residues. V was pared by 5 bases and J by 4 bases, with 15 bases between. CDR1 and CDR2 from the germline V gene are SGHAT and FQNNGV. CDR3: CASSQNRKRYEQYV. The CDR3 DNA reads as TGTGCCAGCAGCCAGAACAGAAAGAGATACGAGCAGTACGTC.

The genes are TRBV9 and TRBJ2-5; TRBD1 agrees at 8 bases. This CDR3 has 13 residues. After removal of 4 bases from V and 5 bases from J, the junction contained 4 bases not matched to a gene. From germline, CDR1 is SGDLS and CDR2 YYNGEE. CDR3 residues: CASSYRTGETQYF. Here the CDR3 DNA reads TGTGCCAGCAGCTACCGGACAGGGGAGACCCAGTACTTC.

The chain employs TRBV11-2 and TRBJ2-7; maybe TRBD1 (5 bases). Trimming took 0 bases from V and 4 from J, leaving 7 bases between them. The CDR3 contains 13 residues. Germline V CDR1 and CDR2: SGHAT, FQNNGV. The chain's CDR3 is CASSLETAYEQYF. In DNA form, the CDR3 reads TGTGCCAGCAGCTTAGAGACAGCATACGAGCAGTACTTC.

The V and J genes are TRBV4-1 and TRBJ2-5, with D perhaps matching TRBD1 (5 bases). The CDR3 contains 13 residues. Trimming shortened V by 4 bases and J by 5 bases, and 11 bases separated the two germline ends. Per the germline V gene, CDR1 is MGHRA and CDR2 is YSYEKL. CDR3 sequence reads: CASSPRARETQYF. The DNA of the CDR3 is TGCGCCAGCAGCCCCAGGGCGAGGGAGACCCAGTACTTC.

The chain is built from TRBV10-3 and TRBJ2-3, with 12 bases matching TRBD2. Germline-derived CDR1 and CDR2 are ENHRY and SYGVKD. The CDR3 is 16 residues long. V dropped 9 bases and J dropped 5; count of bases not matched to a gene: 12. CDR3 nucleotide sequence: TGTGCCATAGGATCGGCTAGCGGGGGGGCTATAGATACGCAGTATTTT. This gives the protein CAIGSASGGAIDTQYF.

This clonotype occurred a few times. This sequence joins TRBV28 and TRBJ2-5; a possible D gene is TRBD2 (6 bases). The CDR3 spans 12 residues. Germline lookup yields CDR1 MDHEN and CDR2 SYDVKM. V was pared by 6 bases and J by 7 bases, with 12 bases between. CDR3 sequence (DNA): TGTGCCAGCAGCCTAGACGGGAGGACCCAGTACTTC. Amino acids: CASSLDGRTQYF.

V is TRBV5-1 and J is TRBJ2-2; D possibly corresponds to TRBD2 (5 bases). CDR3 length: 15 amino acids. V lost 7 bases and J lost 5, with 18 bases in between. CDR1 is SGHRS and CDR2 is YFSETQ in the germline V gene. CDR3 amino acids: CASRKGSVGTGELFF. In DNA form, the CDR3 reads TGCGCCAGCCGGAAGGGTAGCGTAGGAACCGGGGAGCTGTTTTTT.